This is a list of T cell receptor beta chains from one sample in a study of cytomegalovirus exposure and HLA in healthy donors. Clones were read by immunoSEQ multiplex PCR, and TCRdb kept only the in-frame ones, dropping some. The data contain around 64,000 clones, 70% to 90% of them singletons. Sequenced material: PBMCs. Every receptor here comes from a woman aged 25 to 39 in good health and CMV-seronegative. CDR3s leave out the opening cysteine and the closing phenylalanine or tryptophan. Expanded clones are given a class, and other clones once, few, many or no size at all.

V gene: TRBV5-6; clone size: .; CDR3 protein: ASSAIHEQF
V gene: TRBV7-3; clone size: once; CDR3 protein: ASSRASGTYNEQF
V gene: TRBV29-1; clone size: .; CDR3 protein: SVEWGQGGAQY
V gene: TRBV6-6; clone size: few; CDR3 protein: ASTLRVQREPDTQY
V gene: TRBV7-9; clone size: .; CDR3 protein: ASSHALRGGEKLF
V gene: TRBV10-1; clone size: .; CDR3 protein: ASSMGLADSYEQY
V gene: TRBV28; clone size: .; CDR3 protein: ASSSRTSGTSTDTQY
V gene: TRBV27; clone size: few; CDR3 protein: ASSLSGTGNTEAF
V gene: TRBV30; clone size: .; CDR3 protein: AWKGQGMVSYNSPLH
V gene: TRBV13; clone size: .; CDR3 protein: ASSSWTSGRRETQY
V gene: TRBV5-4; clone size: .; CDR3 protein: ASSVGLAGNTGELF
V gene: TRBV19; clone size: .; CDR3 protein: ASSTPGTTNEKLF
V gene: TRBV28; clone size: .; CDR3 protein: ASSLWTGRGETQY
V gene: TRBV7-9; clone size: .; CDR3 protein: ASSLAVRGPDTQY
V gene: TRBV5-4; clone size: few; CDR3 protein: ASSLGSTGDYEQY